These 28 T cell receptor beta chains came from one sample sequenced in a study of blood T cell repertoires in COVID-19. The protocol was immunoSEQ multiplex PCR, while the TCRdb copy is restricted to in-frame clones and leaves out a portion. Of 200,000 to 250,000 clones detected, about four fifths appear once; the ten largest clones hold approximately 8%. The sequencing input was peripheral blood. These receptors were taken from a woman of 80 years or more with COVID-19, enrolled during active disease.

The V call is TRBV5-8, the J call TRBJ2-1, with 7 bases aligning to TRBD1. V lost 9 bases, J lost 8 bases, and 20 bases stayed unmatched. CDR3 length equals 16 residues. Germline V gene lookup returns CDR1 SGHTS and CDR2 YDEGEE. CDR3 amino acids: CATQLGYRGRIDEQFF. The CDR3 DNA is TGTGCCACCCAGCTTGGATATAGGGGGCGGATCGATGAGCAGTTCTTC.

The chain links TRBV6-6 to TRBJ1-1; perhaps TRBD1 as D (5 bases). The CDR3 runs 15 residues. Germline values: CDR1 MNHNY, CDR2 SVGAGI (reference sequence). Between the trimmed V and J ends, which lost 5 bases and 0 bases, there was a span of 13 bases. CDR3 sequence reads: CASSGEGRMNTEAFF. CDR3 nucleotides: TGTGCCAGCAGTGGGGAGGGGAGAATGAACACTGAAGCTTTCTTT.

The table lists this clone with many counts. CDR3 nucleotide sequence: TGTGCCAGCAGGGGGGACAGGCAGACTTCACCCCTCCACTTT. Its translation: CASRGDRQTSPLHF. The chain employs TRBV9 and TRBJ1-6; 8 positions match TRBD1. Germline values: CDR1 SGDLS, CDR2 YYNGEE. This CDR3 is built from 14 residues. V shed 5 bases, J shed 9 bases, and the junction held 7 bases outside the gene matches.

The chain has TRBV5-3 and TRBJ2-4; D not certain. TRBV5-3 is given ORF status, its function remaining uncertain. CDR3 length equals 12 residues. The V end was cut by 4 bases, the J end by 7 bases, with 9 bases between. The CDR3 DNA reads as TGTGCCAGAAGCCCGAACGGGAACATTCAGTACTTC. Translated, it gives CARSPNGNIQYF.

The chain couples TRBV5-8 to TRBJ1-4; a possible D gene is TRBD1 (6 bases). Trimming left V 4 bases short and J 11 bases short, with 24 bases between. The CDR3 contains 16 residues. CDR1 SGHTS and CDR2 YDEGEE come from the germline V gene. This CDR3 is CASSIPSPDSLGKLFF. The CDR3 nucleotides read TGTGCCAGCAGCATCCCCTCCCCGGACAGCTTGGGGAAACTGTTTTTT.

The chain uses TRBV5-1 and TRBJ2-5; maybe TRBD1 (7 bases). The germline gives CDR1 SGHRS, CDR2 YFSETQ. V was pared by 1 base and J by 2 bases, with 12 bases between. The CDR3 sequence is 15 residues long. The CDR3 is CASSLQAGGQETQYF. CDR3 nucleotide sequence: TGCGCCAGCAGCTTGCAAGCAGGGGGGCAAGAGACCCAGTACTTC.

The chain is built from TRBV6-4 and TRBJ1-6, with D perhaps TRBD1 (6 bases). V was cut by 0 bases and J by 10 bases, with 19 bases left in between. CDR3 length: 17 residues. Per the germline V gene, CDR1 is MRHNA and CDR2 is SNTAGT. The CDR3 region has the DNA TGTGCCAGCAGTGACTCGACCATCGGGGGGCTAGGATCACCCCTCCACTTT. The encoded protein is CASSDSTIGGLGSPLHF.

The J gene is TRBJ2-3, the V gene TRBV11-2, with D possibly being TRBD2 (6 bases). This CDR3 spans 14 amino acids. Between the trimmed V and J ends, which lost 3 bases and 1 base, there was a span of 8 bases. Per germline, CDR1 SGHAT and CDR2 FQNNGV. CDR3 in amino acids: CASSFGTGTDTQYF. The DNA of the CDR3 is TGTGCCAGCAGCTTTGGGACTGGCACAGATACGCAGTATTTT.

CDR3 protein: CASSSANEKLFF. The CDR3 bases are TGTGCCAGCAGCTCGGCTAATGAAAAACTGTTTTTT. J is TRBJ1-4 and V is TRBV28; D not resolved. Per the germline V gene, CDR1 is MDHEN and CDR2 is SYDVKM. The CDR3 runs 12 residues. Between the trimmed V and J ends, which lost 6 bases and 3 bases, there was a span of 5 bases. Together with reference TRBV28 and TRBJ1-4, the CDR3 gives the full variable domain: DVKVTQSSRYLVKRTGEKVFLECVQDMDHENMFWYRQDPGLGLRLIYFSYDVKMKEKGDIPEGYSVSREKKERFSLILESASTNQTSMYLCASSSANEKLFFGSGTQLSVL.

DNA for the CDR3: TGCAGCGTACAGGGCCCTTCCTACGAGCAGTACTTC. Translation gives CSVQGPSYEQYF. V gene TRBV29-1 combines with J gene TRBJ2-7, with D maybe TRBD1 (6 bases). Looked up from germline, CDR1 is SQVTM and CDR2 is ANQGSEA. This CDR3 region has 12 residues. The ends were cut back, 6 bases at V and 1 base at J, with 10 bases in the middle.

The DNA of the CDR3 is TGCGCCAGCAGCGACCCACAGGGAGGGGAAAAACTGTTTTTT. Translation gives CASSDPQGGEKLFF. This rearrangement joins TRBV5-1 to TRBJ1-4, with D possibly matching TRBD1 (6 bases). V lost 4 bases, J lost 8 bases, and 15 bases lay in between. The germline CDR1 and CDR2 sequences are SGHRS and YFSETQ. The CDR3 has 14 residues.

The rearrangement uses TRBV11-2 and TRBJ2-3; a possible D gene is TRBD1 (6 bases). From germline, CDR1 is SGHAT and CDR2 FQNNGV. The CDR3 totals 16 residues. V shed 8 bases and J shed 1 base, with 19 bases lying between them. CDR3 region: CASLGGWGRGTDTQYF. The CDR3 DNA follows: TGTGCCAGCCTAGGGGGATGGGGGCGAGGCACAGATACGCAGTATTTT.

The gene calls are TRBV29-1 and TRBJ1-2, with TRBD1 matching 9 bases. The CDR3 consists of 14 residues. The V segment lost 6 bases and the J segment 4 bases; nucleotides outside the gene matches: 9. Germline loops: CDR1 SQVTM, CDR2 ANQGSEA. The CDR3 bases are TGCAGCGTCCCGGGACAGGGCCGGGGCTATGGCTACACCTTC. Protein product: CSVPGQGRGYGYTF.

The V call is TRBV6-5, the J call TRBJ1-2; D perhaps matches TRBD1 (5 bases). Germline CDR1 is MNHEY and CDR2 is SVGAGI. CDR3 length: 13 amino acids. Trimming left V 7 bases short and J 2 bases short, with 11 bases between. The CDR3 DNA follows: TGTGCCAGCACCGAGGACACCAACTATGGCTACACCTTC. This encodes CASTEDTNYGYTF.

The chain uses TRBV4-1 and TRBJ2-2, with 11 bases that match TRBD2. The CDR3 has 17 residues. The J segment lost 6 bases and the V segment lost 0 bases, leaving 6 bases of the junction unmatched. The germline V gene has CDR1 MGHRA and CDR2 YSYEKL. Here the CDR3 DNA reads TGCGCCAGCAGCCAAGATCCTAGCGGGAGGCTGGCCGGGGAGCTGTTTTTT. Its translation: CASSQDPSGRLAGELFF.

The rearrangement uses TRBV18 and TRBJ2-5; perhaps TRBD1 as D (6 bases). This CDR3 region has 15 residues. Germline V lookup: CDR1 KGHSH, CDR2 LQKENI. Trimming pared 0 bases from V and 5 bases from J, leaving 13 bases between. The CDR3: CASSPPGRQGETQYF. The CDR3 bases are TGTGCCAGCTCACCACCGGGTAGGCAGGGGGAGACCCAGTACTTC.

J is TRBJ1-2 and V is TRBV4-1; D might be TRBD1 (6 bases). V was shortened by 4 bases and J by 1 base, with 13 bases between the two germline ends. CDR3 length: 15 amino acids. Germline V gene sequence: CDR1 MGHRA, CDR2 YSYEKL. CDR3: CASSLSGQSNYGYTF. The CDR3, as DNA: TGCGCCAGCAGCCTGAGCGGACAGAGTAACTATGGCTACACCTTC.

The chain employs TRBV29-1 and TRBJ1-4; no firm D call. Trimming removed 6 bases from V and 8 bases from J, with 16 bases in between. CDR3 length: 13 residues. In germline, CDR1 is SQVTM, CDR2 ANQGSEA. The CDR3 DNA reads TGCAGCGTGCACAGTCTGAGCAGAGAAAAACTGTTTTTT. Protein product: CSVHSLSREKLFF.

The chain has TRBV30 and TRBJ1-2; 9 bases match TRBD1. CDR3 length: 12 amino acids. J lost 6 bases, V lost 6 bases, and 5 bases had no gene match. Germline V CDR1 and CDR2: GTSNPN, SVGIG (reference sequence). The CDR3: CACWTGEDGYTF. The DNA of the CDR3 is TGTGCCTGCTGGACAGGGGAGGATGGCTACACCTTC.

This chain connects TRBV9 to TRBJ2-1; a possible D gene is TRBD1 (6 bases). V was trimmed by 4 bases and J by 0 bases, leaving 14 bases between them. The CDR3 runs 16 residues. Germline CDR1 SGDLS, CDR2 YYNGEE. This chain's CDR3 is CASSPQGSGSYNEQFF. The DNA for the CDR3 is TGTGCCAGCAGCCCCCAGGGGTCGGGCTCCTACAATGAGCAGTTCTTC. Looking up the rest from reference TRBV9 and TRBJ2-1 gives the full variable domain: DSGVTQTPKHLITATGQRVTLRCSPRSGDLSVYWYQQSLDQGLQFLIQYYNGEERAKGNILERFSAQQFPDLHSELNLSSLELGDSALYFCASSPQGSGSYNEQFFGPGTRLTVL.

The V call is TRBV5-1, the J call TRBJ2-2; TRBD1 might be the D (5 bases). Germline CDR1 reads SGHRS; CDR2 reads YFSETQ. The CDR3 consists of 14 residues. Between the trimmed V and J ends, which lost 4 bases and 6 bases, there was a span of 13 bases. CDR3 coding DNA: TGCGCCAGCAGCAAGACAGTTTCTGCCGGGGAGCTGTTTTTT. Its translation: CASSKTVSAGELFF.

The chain has TRBV5-1 and TRBJ1-1, with 7 bases identical to TRBD1. There are 13 residues in the CDR3. V shed 2 bases, J shed 8 bases, and the junction held 6 bases outside the gene matches. The germline V gene encodes CDR1 SGHRS and CDR2 YFSETQ. DNA of the CDR3: TGCGCCAGCAGCTTAGAGGGGGCCACGGAAGCTTTCTTT. It is translated as CASSLEGATEAFF.

V is TRBV2 and J is TRBJ1-1, with TRBD1 as a possible D gene (5 bases). CDR1 and CDR2 (germline): SNHLY, FYNNEI. The germline V and J ends were trimmed by 6 bases and 9 bases, with 14 bases remaining between them. The CDR3 spans 12 residues. The CDR3 protein is CASRDSGNQAFF. The CDR3 DNA sequence: TGTGCCAGCAGGGATTCAGGGAACCAAGCTTTCTTT.

The rearrangement joins TRBV4-2 to TRBJ2-3; 10 bases match TRBD2. The germline V gene has CDR1 LGHNA and CDR2 YNFKEQ. V lost 1 base, J lost 1 base, and 23 bases stayed unmatched. The CDR3 length is 23 residues. CDR3 coding DNA: TGTGCCAGCAGCCAAGTTAGCCCCGACCCTAGGAGCGGGGGGGCCGTGGGCACAGATACGCAGTATTTT. Protein product: CASSQVSPDPRSGGAVGTDTQYF.

The chain recombines TRBV2 with TRBJ2-5; D gene unclear. Trimming took 4 bases from V and 7 from J, leaving 4 bases between them. Germline CDR1 and CDR2: SNHLY and FYNNEI. The CDR3 totals 10 residues. This CDR3 reads CASSAVTQYF. DNA of the CDR3: TGTGCCAGCAGTGCCGTGACCCAGTACTTC.

The chain employs TRBV7-6 and TRBJ2-5, with 12 bases that match TRBD2. V was clipped by 1 base and J by 5 bases; unmatched bases: 11. Looked up from germline, CDR1 is SGHVS and CDR2 is FNYEAQ. The length of the CDR3 is 18 residues. CDR3 DNA: TGTGCCAGCAGCTTAGGGCCCCCAGCTAGCGGGAGGGCGGAGACCCAGTACTTC. It codes for CASSLGPPASGRAETQYF.

The chain has TRBV19 and TRBJ2-6; D is perhaps TRBD1 (7 bases). Trimming left V 5 bases short and J 1 base short, with 18 bases between. The germline gives CDR1 LNHDA, CDR2 SQIVND (reference sequence). This CDR3 has 18 residues. This CDR3 is CASSGMEGARSGANVLTF. In DNA form, the CDR3 reads TGTGCCAGTAGTGGGATGGAGGGGGCGCGATCTGGGGCCAACGTCCTGACTTTC.

With respect to this clone: The same CDR3 can be traced to other DNA sequences in this sample. The chain uses TRBV28 and TRBJ2-6; 7 bases map to TRBD1. CDR3 length equals 15 residues. Unmatched junction bases numbered 1, after V lost 5 bases and J lost 0 bases. Germline CDR1 MDHEN, CDR2 SYDVKM. CDR3 coding DNA: TGTGCCAGCAGTCGACAGGGCTCTGGGGCCAACGTCCTGACTTTC. Translated, it gives CASSRQGSGANVLTF.